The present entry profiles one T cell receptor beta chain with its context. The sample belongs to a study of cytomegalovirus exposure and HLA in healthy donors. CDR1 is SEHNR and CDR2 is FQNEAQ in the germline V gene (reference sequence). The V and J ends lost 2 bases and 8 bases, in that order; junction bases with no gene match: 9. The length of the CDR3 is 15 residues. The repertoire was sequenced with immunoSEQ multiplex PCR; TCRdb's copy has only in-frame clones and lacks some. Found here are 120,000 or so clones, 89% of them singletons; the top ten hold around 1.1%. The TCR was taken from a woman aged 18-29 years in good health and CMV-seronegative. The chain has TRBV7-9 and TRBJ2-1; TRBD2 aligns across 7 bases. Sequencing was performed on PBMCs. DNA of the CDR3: TGTGCCAGCAGCTTAACCGGGACTATTAGGGATGAGCAGTTCTTC. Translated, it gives CASSLTGTIRDEQFF.